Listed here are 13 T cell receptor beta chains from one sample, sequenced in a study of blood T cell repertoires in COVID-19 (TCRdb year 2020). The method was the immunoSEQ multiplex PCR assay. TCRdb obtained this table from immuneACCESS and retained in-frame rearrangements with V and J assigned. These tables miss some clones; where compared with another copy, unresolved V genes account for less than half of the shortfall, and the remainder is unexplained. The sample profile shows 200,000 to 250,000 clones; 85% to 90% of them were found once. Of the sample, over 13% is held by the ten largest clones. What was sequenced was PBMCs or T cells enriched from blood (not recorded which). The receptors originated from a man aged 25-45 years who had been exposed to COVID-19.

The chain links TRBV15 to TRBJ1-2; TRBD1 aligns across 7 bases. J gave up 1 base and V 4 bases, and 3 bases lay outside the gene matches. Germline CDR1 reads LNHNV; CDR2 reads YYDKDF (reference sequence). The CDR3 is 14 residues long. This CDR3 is CATSKGARNYGYTF. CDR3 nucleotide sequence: TGTGCCACCAGCAAGGGGGCGCGTAACTATGGCTACACCTTC.

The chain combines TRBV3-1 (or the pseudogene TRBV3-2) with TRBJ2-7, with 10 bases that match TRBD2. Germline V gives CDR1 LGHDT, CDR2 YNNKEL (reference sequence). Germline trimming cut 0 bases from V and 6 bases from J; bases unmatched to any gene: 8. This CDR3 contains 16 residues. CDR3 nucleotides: TGTGCCAGCAGCCAAGAGGGGCTAGCGGGGGTTAGCGAGCAGTACTTC. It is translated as CASSQEGLAGVSEQYF.

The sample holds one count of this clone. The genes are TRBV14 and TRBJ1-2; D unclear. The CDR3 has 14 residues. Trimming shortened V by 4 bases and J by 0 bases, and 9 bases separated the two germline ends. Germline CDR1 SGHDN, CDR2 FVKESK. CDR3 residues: CASSLQVANYGYTF. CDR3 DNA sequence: TGTGCCAGCAGCCTCCAAGTAGCTAACTATGGCTACACCTTC.

DNA of the CDR3: TGTGCCATCAGTGACTTCAGCGGGAACACCGGGGAGCTGTTTTTT. Its translation: CAISDFSGNTGELFF. This chain links TRBV10-3 with TRBJ2-2, with D perhaps TRBD2 (5 bases). Trimming shortened V by 3 bases and J by 1 base, and 9 bases separated the two germline ends. The CDR3 contains 15 residues. Per the germline V gene, CDR1 is ENHRY and CDR2 is SYGVKD.

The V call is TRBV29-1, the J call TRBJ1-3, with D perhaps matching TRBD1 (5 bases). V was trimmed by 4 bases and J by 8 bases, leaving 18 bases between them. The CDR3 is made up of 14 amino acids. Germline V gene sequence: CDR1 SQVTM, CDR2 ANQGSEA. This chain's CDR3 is CSVAQDPTDHTIYF. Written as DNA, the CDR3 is TGCAGCGTTGCACAGGACCCTACCGACCACACCATATATTTT.

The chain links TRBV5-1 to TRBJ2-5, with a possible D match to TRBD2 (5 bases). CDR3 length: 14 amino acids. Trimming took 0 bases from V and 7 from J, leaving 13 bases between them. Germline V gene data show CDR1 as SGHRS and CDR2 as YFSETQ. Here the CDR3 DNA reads TGCGCCAGCAGCTTGGATCAAGCGGTGGGGACCCAGTACTTC. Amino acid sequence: CASSLDQAVGTQYF.

Here the CDR3 DNA reads TGTGCCAGCAGCTTGGGCAGGAATAATTCACCCCTCCACTTT. Translation gives CASSLGRNNSPLHF. The chain couples TRBV7-8 to TRBJ1-6, with D hard to call. V was pared by 3 bases and J by 5 bases, with 8 bases between. Per the germline V gene, CDR1 is SGHVS and CDR2 is FQNEAQ. This CDR3 contains 14 residues.

As DNA, the CDR3 is TGTGCCAGCAGCTTAGGGGGCCTGACAGGGGGACAAGGAAAACTGTTTTTT. It is translated as CASSLGGLTGGQGKLFF. J is TRBJ1-4 and V is TRBV7-2, with 9 bases that match TRBD1. This CDR3 spans 17 amino acids. Germline lookup yields CDR1 SGHTA and CDR2 FQGNSA. V was clipped by 1 base and J by 10 bases; unmatched bases: 13.

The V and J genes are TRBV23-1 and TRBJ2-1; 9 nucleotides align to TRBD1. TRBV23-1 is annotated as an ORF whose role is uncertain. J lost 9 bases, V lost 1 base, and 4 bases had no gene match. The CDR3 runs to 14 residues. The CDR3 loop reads CASSQWDRDREQFF. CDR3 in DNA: TGCGCCAGCAGTCAATGGGACAGGGACCGTGAGCAGTTCTTC.

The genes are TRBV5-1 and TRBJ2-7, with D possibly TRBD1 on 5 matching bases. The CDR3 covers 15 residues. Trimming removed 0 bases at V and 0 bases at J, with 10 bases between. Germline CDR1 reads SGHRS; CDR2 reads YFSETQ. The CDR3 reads CASSLEGHSSYEQYF. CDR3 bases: TGCGCCAGCAGCTTGGAAGGACACAGCTCCTACGAGCAGTACTTC.

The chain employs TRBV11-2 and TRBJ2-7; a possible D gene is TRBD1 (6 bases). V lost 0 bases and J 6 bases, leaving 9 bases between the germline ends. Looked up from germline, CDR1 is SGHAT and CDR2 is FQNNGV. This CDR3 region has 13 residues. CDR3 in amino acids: CASSLELGGEQYF. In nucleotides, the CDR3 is TGTGCCAGCAGCTTAGAGTTAGGGGGCGAGCAGTACTTC. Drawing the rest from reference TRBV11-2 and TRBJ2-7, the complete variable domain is EAGVAQSPRYKIIEKRQSVAFWCNPISGHATLYWYQQILGQGPKLLIQFQNNGVVDDSQLPKDRFSAERLKGVDSTLKIQPAKLEDSAVYLCASSLELGGEQYFGPGTRLTVT.

CDR3 protein: CASSQPKPEADTQYF. In DNA, the CDR3 is TGTGCCAGCAGCCAGCCGAAACCGGAGGCAGATACGCAGTATTTT. The rearrangement joins TRBV4-2 to TRBJ2-3, with D possibly TRBD2 on 5 matching bases. The CDR3 is made up of 15 amino acids. Trimming took off 3 bases at V and 4 bases at J, with 14 bases between the two ends. The germline V gene encodes CDR1 LGHNA and CDR2 YNFKEQ.

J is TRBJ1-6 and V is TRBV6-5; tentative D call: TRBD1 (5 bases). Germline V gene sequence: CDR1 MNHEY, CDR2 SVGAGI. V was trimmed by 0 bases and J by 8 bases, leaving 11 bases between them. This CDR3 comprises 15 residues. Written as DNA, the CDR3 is TGTGCCAGCAGTTACTCGGGGGAGGTCGATTCACCCCTCCACTTT. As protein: CASSYSGEVDSPLHF.